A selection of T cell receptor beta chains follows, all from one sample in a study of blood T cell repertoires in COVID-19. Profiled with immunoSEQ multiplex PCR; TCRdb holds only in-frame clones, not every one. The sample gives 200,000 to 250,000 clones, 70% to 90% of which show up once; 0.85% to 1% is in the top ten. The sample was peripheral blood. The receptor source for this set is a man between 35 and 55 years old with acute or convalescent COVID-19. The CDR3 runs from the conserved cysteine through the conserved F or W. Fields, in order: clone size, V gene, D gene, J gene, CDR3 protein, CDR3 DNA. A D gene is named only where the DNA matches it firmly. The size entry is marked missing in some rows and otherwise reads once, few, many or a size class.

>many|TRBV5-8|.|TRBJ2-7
CASSLAGLNSYEQYF
TGTGCCAGCAGCTTGGCGGGACTCAACTCCTACGAGCAGTACTTC
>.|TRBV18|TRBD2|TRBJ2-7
CASSLAGVVEQYF
TGTGCCAGCTCCCTAGCGGGGGTAGTCGAGCAGTACTTC
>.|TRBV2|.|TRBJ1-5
CASRGTSGISNQPQHF
TGTGCCAGCAGGGGGACAAGTGGAATTAGCAATCAGCCCCAGCATTTT
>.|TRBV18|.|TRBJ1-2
CASSPPRAGNYGYTF
TGTGCCAGCTCACCACCTCGAGCGGGTAACTATGGCTACACCTTC
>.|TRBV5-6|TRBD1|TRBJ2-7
CASSLQGGLYEQYF
TGTGCCAGCAGCTTACAGGGGGGTTTATACGAGCAGTACTTC
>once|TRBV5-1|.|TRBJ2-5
CASLETGLSTETQYF
TGCGCCAGCCTGGAGACGGGACTGTCTACCGAGACCCAGTACTTC
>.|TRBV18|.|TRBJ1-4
CASSPVQTTNEKLFF
TGTGCCAGCTCACCTGTCCAGACAACTAATGAAAAACTGTTTTTT
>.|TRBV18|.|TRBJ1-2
CASSPEYSGGYTF
TGTGCCAGCTCACCCGAGTACAGCGGCGGCTACACCTTC
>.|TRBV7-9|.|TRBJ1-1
CASSLQGSDTEAFF
TGTGCCAGCAGCTTACAGGGGTCGGACACTGAAGCTTTCTTT
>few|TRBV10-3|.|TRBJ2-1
CAISDGPPNEQFF
TGTGCCATCAGTGATGGCCCACCCAATGAGCAGTTCTTC
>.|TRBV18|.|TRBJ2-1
CASSPMWEVRSYNEQFF
TGTGCCAGCTCACCCATGTGGGAGGTTAGATCGTACAATGAGCAGTTCTTC
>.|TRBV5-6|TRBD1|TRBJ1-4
CASSFRGLGEKLFF
TGTGCCAGCAGCTTCAGGGGGTTGGGAGAAAAACTGTTTTTT
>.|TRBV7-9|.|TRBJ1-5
CASSLGSGVRNQPQHF
TGTGCCAGCAGCTTAGGTTCCGGAGTCCGCAATCAGCCCCAGCATTTT
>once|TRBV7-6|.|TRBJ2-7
CASSLVPGRNEQYF
TGTGCCAGCAGCTTAGTGCCAGGTCGGAACGAGCAGTACTTC
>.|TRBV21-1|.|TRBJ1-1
CASSKVKCNRGPAFF
TGTGCCAGCAGCAAAGTGAAGTGTAACAGGGGACCCGCTTTCTTT
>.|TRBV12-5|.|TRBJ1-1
CASLREGNTEAFF
TGTGCTAGCCTCCGGGAGGGGAACACTGAAGCTTTCTTT
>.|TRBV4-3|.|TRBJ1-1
CASSQETGTEAFF
TGCGCCAGCAGCCAAGAGACAGGCACTGAAGCTTTCTTT
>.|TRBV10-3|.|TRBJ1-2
CAITELQDYGYTF
TGTGCCATCACGGAATTACAGGACTATGGCTACACCTTC
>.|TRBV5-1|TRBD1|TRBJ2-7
CASSFGTGLYEQYF
TGCGCCAGCAGCTTCGGGACAGGGCTCTACGAGCAGTACTTC
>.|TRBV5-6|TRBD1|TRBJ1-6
CASSLGQGGSPLHF
TGTGCCAGCAGCCTCGGACAGGGGGGTTCACCCCTCCACTTT
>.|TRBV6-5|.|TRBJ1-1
CASRFLQGKNTEAFF
TGTGCCAGCAGATTCCTGCAGGGGAAGAACACTGAAGCTTTCTTT
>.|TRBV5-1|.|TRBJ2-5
CASSIRDPQGETQYF
TGCGCCAGCAGCATTCGGGACCCTCAGGGGGAGACCCAGTACTTC
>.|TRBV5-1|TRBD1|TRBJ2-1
CASSGGTGRDDEQFF
TGCGCCAGCAGCGGTGGGACAGGGCGTGACGATGAGCAGTTCTTC
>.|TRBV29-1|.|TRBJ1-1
CSVGGLDIMNTEAFF
TGCAGCGTTGGGGGCTTGGACATTATGAACACTGAAGCTTTCTTT
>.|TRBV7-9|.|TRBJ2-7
CASSADGIYEQYF
TGTGCCAGCAGCGCGGACGGGATATACGAGCAGTACTTC